What follows is one T cell receptor beta chain and its context. This specimen comes from a study of blood T cell repertoires in COVID-19. On the study more broadly: T cells, B-cell-depleted T cells, or PBMCs provided the cDNA or gDNA that served as material.

The germline V gene has CDR1 SGHDN and CDR2 FVKESK. This CDR3 comprises 15 residues. V lost 3 bases and J lost 6, with 15 bases in between. How the authors handled the data: Amplification from reference gene primers served as the basis for estimated nucleated cell counts. Assay: immunoSEQ multiplex PCR; the TCRdb copy retains only in-frame clones and omits some. The V and J calls and clone size were taken over from that table, and D and trimming were inferred from the DNA. The sample carries 300,000 to 400,000 clones, roughly 89% recorded once. This sequence originates from a woman under 30 who had recovered from COVID-19. The chain combines TRBV14 with TRBJ2-1; D ambiguous. The sequencing input was peripheral blood. CDR3 residues: CASSQEHALLNEQFF. The CDR3 nucleotides are TGTGCCAGCAGCCAGGAGCACGCCCTCCTCAATGAGCAGTTCTTC.